This TCR beta chain was found in a study of T cells in Graves' hyperthyroidism and ophthalmopathy. Study at large: The initial diagnosis was the point when peripheral blood was collected, ahead of any treatment. Regarding the study as a whole: Median prediction lead before ophthalmopathy onset was 6.5 months with the model.

Many counts were recorded for this clonotype. The target antigen is unknown. The investigators amplified TCR beta CDR3 regions from RNA transcripts. Initially, a first-round RT-PCR of the TCR CDR3 employed the HTBI primer set. TCRdb re-called the multiplex PCR reads through MiXCR, storing one row per CDR3 protein. The sample has more than 500,000 distinct CDR3 sequences, 15% to 20% seen once; the top ten hold approximately 30%. Uncontrolled infection, other autoimmune disease, pregnancy or lactation disqualified patients from enrolment. Fresh 10 ml peripheral blood yielded PBMCs. Source material: blood. This TCR was sampled from a woman aged 25 to 39 with Graves' ophthalmopathy.

The CDR3 DNA is TGTGCCAGCAGTCCTATGTGGGGGATTTCGGACAATGAGCAGTTCTTC. This sequence encodes CASSPMWGISDNEQFF. The chain carries TRBV28 and TRBJ2-1; D is possibly TRBD1 or TRBD2 (5 bases each). The length of the CDR3 is 16 residues. V lost 5 bases and J 5 bases, leaving 19 bases between the germline ends. Germline V gene data show CDR1 as MDHEN and CDR2 as SYDVKM. Combining the CDR3 with reference TRBV28 and TRBJ2-1 gives the whole variable domain DVKVTQSSRYLVKRTGEKVFLECVQDMDHENMFWYRQDPGLGLRLIYFSYDVKMKEKGDIPEGYSVSREKKERFSLILESASTNQTSMYLCASSPMWGISDNEQFFGPGTRLTVL.